The clone carrying this T cell receptor beta chain was seen a few times. Its cognate antigen is unknown. The data originate from a study of T cell responses to AZD1222 COVID-19 vaccine. Whole-study results and caveats: Just 5 to 7 people given AZD1222 tested seropositive at baseline. Among the donors, most were white British and more were female, and clonal diversity was possibly underestimated. Reportedly, nearly half the spike-specific TCRs target unmutated variant regions.

Assay: immunoSEQ multiplex PCR; the TCRdb copy retains only in-frame clones and omits some. The profile covers 210,000 or so clones, with 90% to 95% appearing a single time and around 1.5% taken by the ten largest. With 0 bases removed from V and 6 bases from J, the gap between germline ends came to 11 bases. The CDR3 is 14 residues long. The germline gives CDR1 MNHEY, CDR2 SVGEGT. This sequence originates from an adult who received the MenACWY meningococcal vaccine as a control. V usage is TRBV6-2 or TRBV6-3 and J usage is TRBJ1-1, with D hard to call. The input for sequencing was peripheral blood, taken 28 days after the second dose of the MenACWY control vaccine. CDR3: CASSYSQSAAEAFF. The CDR3 nucleotides read TGTGCCAGCAGTTACTCCCAGTCGGCGGCTGAAGCTTTCTTT.